This TCR beta chain was sequenced in a study of shared clonotypes between healthy human individuals. Terminally differentiated effector memory CD45RA+ cells were left out of the naive CD8 fraction, which was CD45RO-negative and positively selected for CCR7. J was trimmed by 3 bases and V by 3 bases; bases with no gene match: 5. The length of the CDR3 is 15 residues. Germline V gives CDR1 SGHRS, CDR2 YFSETQ. Deep-level running was used for the assay. Method: immunoSEQ multiplex PCR; TCRdb's copy keeps in-frame clones and lacks some. Of about 1.9 million clones in the sample, approximately 92% were seen once. Study outcomes and limitations: Expectations were that clonotype sharing among donors would be affected by sequencing depth.

On this clone itself: Its antigen remains unknown.

The sequence was collected from a man aged 18-30 years in good health. Some clones in this sample may be carry-over from other donors' samples. Sequenced sample: naive CD8+ T cells from PBMCs. The chain couples TRBV5-1 to TRBJ2-7, with 11 bases that match TRBD1. CDR3 nucleotide sequence: TGCGCCAGCAGCTCTCCGGACAGGGGGCTCTACGAGCAGTACTTC. This encodes CASSSPDRGLYEQYF.